This entry is about one T cell receptor beta chain. Ten or more counts support this clonotype. No antigen is known for it. The sample holds no much larger clone one base away, and base qualities are not on file. This sample is part of a study of T-cell reconstitution after alpha-beta-depleted transplantation in children listed by TCRdb under 2016. In terms of the full investigation: T-cell immune reconstitution after TCRalphabeta/CD19-depleted allogeneic hematopoietic cell transplantation in children was quantitatively tracked in the study by means of TCR repertoire profiling.

In the germline V gene, CDR1 corresponds to SQVTM and CDR2 to ANQGSEA. From its cysteine to its phenylalanine, the CDR3 spans 14 amino acids. The DNA shown is the 42-base CDR3, in frame from base 1. Trimming removed 0 bases from V and 4 bases from J, leaving 10 bases between the germline ends. The library was built by means of PCR. The instrument given in TCRdb is Illumina HiSeq 2500. TCR libraries were prepared with molecular barcoding, using unique molecular identifiers to normalize TCRbeta repertoire quantification. TCRdb passed the public sequencing reads through fastp at Q25 and MiXCR, retaining productive beta sequences. When rows share a CDR3 protein, they turn into one entry using the most common DNA and genes. The sample data list approximately 93,000 distinct CDR3 sequences, and 7% to 9% of these were observed just once. The ten biggest clones cover approximately 6.6% of the sample.

The V and J segments used are TRBV29-1 and TRBJ2-1; no D gene is confidently identified. The source of this sequence is a human donor who donated a stem cell graft to a child with congenital amegakaryocytic thrombocytopenia. Sequenced material: PBMCs from the stem cell graft donor, taken from the stem cell graft. The CDR3 reads as follows: CSVEEGSPYNEQFF. The base sequence is TGCAGCGTTGAAGAAGGGTCACCTTACAATGAGCAGTTCTTC.